Sequencing of this TCR beta chain was carried out in a study of OX40 agonist ivuxolimab in advanced cancers. Study-level background: Dosing consisted of intravenous ivuxolimab at 0.01 to 10 mg/kg every 2 weeks. Partial responses were achieved by three patients, of whom one had hepatocellular carcinoma and two had cutaneous melanoma. Overall study results and limits: Clonal expansion by week 6 occurred in CD4+ and CD8+ blood T cells (at 0.1 to 3.0 mg/kg).

This clone has more than one count but fewer than ten. Its specificity is unknown. TCRdb keeps only in-frame clones here, not all; method: immunoSEQ multiplex PCR. This sample has 50,000 to 80,000 clones, with roughly 81% found just once. There are 19 residues in the CDR3. The germline gives CDR1 SGHRS, CDR2 YFSETQ. Deletions cut 3 bases from V and 0 bases from J, with 19 bases between. The material sequenced was CD4+ or CD8+ T cells sorted from blood, taken in a trial of the OX40 agonist ivuxolimab. The TCR comes from an adult with an advanced solid tumor such as melanoma, head and neck, liver or kidney cancer. V and J are TRBV5-1 and TRBJ2-6, with no clear D. In DNA form, the CDR3 reads TGCGCCAGCAGCTACGGCTGGTCCGGCCGGAGCTCTGGGGCCAACGTCCTGACTTTC. As protein: CASSYGWSGRSSGANVLTF.